This TCR beta chain was retrieved from a study of blood T cell repertoires in COVID-19. For the study at large: PBMCs, B-cell-depleted T cells, or T cells provided the cDNA or gDNA that made up the material.

Trimming cost V 0 bases and J 4 bases, with 12 bases left between them. This CDR3 has 15 amino acids. Germline-derived CDR1 and CDR2 are MNHEY and SVGAGI. Data came from immunoSEQ multiplex PCR; TCRdb stores just in-frame clones and leaves some out. The data show some 87,000 clones, roughly 77% seen once. Sequencing was carried out using peripheral blood. This sequence originates from a human donor in a cohort sampled during active COVID-19. This sequence joins TRBV6-5 and TRBJ1-2, with D possibly TRBD1 on 5 matching bases. As DNA, the CDR3 is TGTGCCAGCAGTTACTCTCCGACAGTTTTCTATGGCTACACCTTC. This sequence encodes CASSYSPTVFYGYTF.